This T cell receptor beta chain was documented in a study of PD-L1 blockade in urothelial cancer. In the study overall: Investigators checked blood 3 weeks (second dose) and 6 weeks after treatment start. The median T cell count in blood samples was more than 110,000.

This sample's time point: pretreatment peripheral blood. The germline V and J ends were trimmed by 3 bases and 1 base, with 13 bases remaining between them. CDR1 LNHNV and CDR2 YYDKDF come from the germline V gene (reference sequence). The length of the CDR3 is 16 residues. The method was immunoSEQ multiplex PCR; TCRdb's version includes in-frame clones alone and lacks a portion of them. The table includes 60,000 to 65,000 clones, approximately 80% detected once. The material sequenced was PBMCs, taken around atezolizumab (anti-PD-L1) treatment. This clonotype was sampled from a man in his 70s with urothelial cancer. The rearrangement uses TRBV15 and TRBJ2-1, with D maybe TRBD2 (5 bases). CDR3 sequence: CATSSRSGESYNEQFF. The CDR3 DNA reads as TGTGCCACCAGCAGCCGTTCCGGGGAGTCCTACAATGAGCAGTTCTTC.